Given below is one TCR beta chain in context. This record comes from a study of blood T cell repertoires in COVID-19. CDR3 length equals 14 residues. From germline, CDR1 is KGHSH and CDR2 LQKENI. Trimming left V 3 bases short and J 1 base short, with 7 bases between. Authors' analysis steps: Reference gene primer amplification gave nucleated cell count estimates. Profiling relied on immunoSEQ multiplex PCR, and the TCRdb table lists in-frame clones only, not all of them. That table supplies the V and J calls and clone size; D and trimming were determined from the DNA. The sample contains over 300,000 clones, 75% to 85% of which appear only once.

What was sequenced was peripheral blood. This TCR was recovered from a human donor in a cohort sampled during active COVID-19. This chain connects TRBV18 to TRBJ1-3; D uncertain. The CDR3 reads CASSPRVSGNTIYF. The CDR3 DNA follows: TGTGCCAGCTCACCCCGGGTTTCTGGAAACACCATATATTTT.